This T cell receptor (beta chain) derives from a study of blood T cells in healthy people across ages. Regarding the study as a whole: Long-lived donors exceeded aged donors in naive CD4+ cells and diversity.

Primers used in a second PCR of roughly 6 to 12 cycles were a sample-barcoded 5' primer and a J-beta primer mix. Each cDNA molecule was tagged by a template-switch adaptor that had 12 random nucleotides. TCRdb reprocessed the 5' RACE reads with MiXCR, giving one entry per CDR3 protein. The sample lists some 1.6 million distinct CDR3 sequences, about 35% occurring once. A few counts support this clonotype. The antigen is not known. The sample taken for sequencing was blood. The clonotype comes from a woman in her 30s in good health.

The CDR3, as DNA: TGTGCCAGCAGGTTCGGACAGGACTACTATGGCTACACCTTC. Protein: CASRFGQDYYGYTF. The chain combines TRBV6-1 with TRBJ1-2, with 7 nucleotides matching TRBD1. CDR1 is MNHNS, CDR2 SASEGT, per germline. V was pared by 6 bases and J by 3 bases, with 7 bases of the junction left unmatched. The CDR3 runs to 14 residues.